Shown below are 20 T cell receptor beta chains from a single sample sequenced in a study of T cells after yellow fever vaccination (dated by TCRdb to between 2018 and 2020). The protocol used for the library was 5' RACE. Sequencing used an Illumina NovaSeq 6000. Using fastp at Q25 and MiXCR, TCRdb reprocessed the public reads and kept productive beta chains. Rows are unified per CDR3 protein, each entry keeping the most common DNA and genes. Within this sample are 25,000 to 30,000 distinct CDR3 sequences, with roughly 4.5% of them counted one time only. In total, the top ten clones hold approximately 40% of the sample. What this sample's treatment or condition label stands for: live attenuated yellow fever vaccine strain. Sequenced material: PBMCs, either bulk or a sorted T-cell subset (CD4+, CD8+, memory, or dextramer-sorted; not recorded which), taken on the day of the yellow fever booster vaccination. The receptors were gathered from a man aged 18 to 29 who received the YFV17D yellow fever vaccine.

This clonotype was counted at least ten times. V usage is TRBV11-2 and J usage is TRBJ2-3; D remains unclear. V was trimmed by 2 bases and J by 2 bases, leaving 5 bases between them. Looked up from germline, CDR1 is SGHAT and CDR2 is FQNNGV. This CDR3 spans 13 amino acids. CDR3: CASSLSHTDTQYF. The DNA of the CDR3 is TGTGCCAGCAGCTTAAGTCACACAGATACGCAGTATTTT.

This clonotype was counted ten times or more. This chain links TRBV24-1 with TRBJ2-4; 9 positions agree with TRBD1. J lost 5 bases, V lost 2 bases, and 3 bases had no gene match. The length of the CDR3 is 15 residues. Looked up from germline, CDR1 is KGHDR and CDR2 is SFDVKD. CDR3 protein: CATSDSRDRENIQYF. The CDR3 nucleotides are TGTGCCACCAGTGATTCCCGGGACAGGGAAAACATTCAGTACTTC.

At least ten counts were recorded for this clonotype. This chain joins TRBV7-8 and TRBJ2-3, with TRBD2 identical over 10 bases. The CDR3 has 17 residues. V shed 5 bases, J shed 3 bases, and the junction held 11 bases outside the gene matches. Germline V gene lookup returns CDR1 SGHVS and CDR2 FQNEAQ. In nucleotides, the CDR3 is TGTGCCAGCAGCCGGCGGGTTAGCGGGGGGTCAACAGATACGCAGTATTTT. This translates into CASSRRVSGGSTDTQYF.

The chain couples TRBV4-3 to TRBJ2-3, with TRBD1 identical over 9 bases. The CDR3 runs to 17 residues. Germline V gene sequence: CDR1 LGHNA, CDR2 YSLEER. Trimming took 0 bases from V and 4 from J; bases not matched to a gene: 8. The CDR3 loop reads CASSQEGDREGPDTQYF. Written as DNA, the CDR3 is TGCGCCAGCAGCCAAGAAGGGGACAGGGAGGGCCCAGATACGCAGTATTTT.

This clonotype was counted many times. In DNA, the CDR3 is TGTGCCACGACCGGGCGACCAAACACCGGGGAGCTGTTTTTT. Its protein product is CATTGRPNTGELFF. J is TRBJ2-2 and V is TRBV15; no clear D gene. Trimming took 9 bases from V and 2 from J, leaving 13 bases between them. This CDR3 contains 14 residues. CDR1 LNHNV and CDR2 YYDKDF come from the germline V gene (reference sequence).

This clonotype was found many times. V usage is TRBV5-1 and J usage is TRBJ2-1; TRBD2 matches at 10 bases. The ends lost 1 base at V and 6 bases at J; junction bases unmatched: 7. There are 16 residues in the CDR3. Germline V gene data show CDR1 as SGHRS and CDR2 as YFSETQ. DNA of the CDR3: TGCGCCAGCAGCTTGAAGGCTAGCGGGGGCCCCAATGAGCAGTTCTTC. This translates into CASSLKASGGPNEQFF.

This clonotype was picked up a small number of times. This chain links TRBV23-1 with TRBJ2-5, with D perhaps given as TRBD1 or TRBD2 (5 bases each). TRBV23-1 is an ORF, and what it does is uncertain. Between the trimmed V and J ends, which lost 0 bases and 4 bases, there was a span of 12 bases. CDR3 length: 15 amino acids. The DNA for the CDR3 is TGCGCCAGCAGTCAATCGAACGGGGCGGTAGAGACCCAGTACTTC. Encoded protein: CASSQSNGAVETQYF.

This clonotype was counted only a few times. This CDR3 is CASSPVWGFDEQYF. In DNA form, the CDR3 reads TGTGCCAGTAGTCCAGTTTGGGGGTTTGATGAGCAGTACTTC. This chain links TRBV19 with TRBJ2-7; D tentatively fits TRBD1 or TRBD2 (5 bases each). V shed 5 bases and J shed 7 bases, with 18 bases lying between them. The CDR3 covers 14 residues. Germline V gene lookup returns CDR1 LNHDA and CDR2 SQIVND (reference sequence).

This clonotype was seen a few times. The chain uses TRBV5-5 and TRBJ2-2, with D possibly being TRBD2 (6 bases). CDR1 is SGHKS and CDR2 is YYEKEE in the germline V gene (reference sequence). This CDR3 comprises 13 residues. The DNA of the CDR3 is TGTGCAAGCGGGCGGGGTCCCACCGGGGAGCTGTTTTTT. Translation: CASGRGPTGELFF.

The sample holds many counts of this clonotype. This chain joins TRBV7-2 and TRBJ1-6; weak D call: TRBD1 (6 bases). Germline V gives CDR1 SGHTA, CDR2 FQGNSA. The germline V and J ends were trimmed by 2 bases and 7 bases, with 12 bases remaining between them. This CDR3 has 15 residues. CDR3 nucleotide sequence: TGTGCCAGCAGCTTACGACAAGGGGGGAATTCACCCCTCCACTTT. Its translation: CASSLRQGGNSPLHF.

This clonotype has at least ten counts. This chain connects TRBV9 to TRBJ1-2; no definite D call. Trimming left V 4 bases short and J 2 bases short, with 12 bases between. Germline V gene lookup returns CDR1 SGDLS and CDR2 YYNGEE. The CDR3 runs to 14 residues. This CDR3 reads CASSLGALNYGYTF. Here the CDR3 DNA reads TGTGCCAGCAGCTTGGGAGCTTTAAACTATGGCTACACCTTC. Together with reference TRBV9 and TRBJ1-2, the CDR3 gives the full variable domain: DSGVTQTPKHLITATGQRVTLRCSPRSGDLSVYWYQQSLDQGLQFLIQYYNGEERAKGNILERFSAQQFPDLHSELNLSSLELGDSALYFCASSLGALNYGYTFGSGTRLTVV.

The CDR3 nucleotides read TGTGCCAGCAGCTTAGCAGGGAGATACAATGAGCAGTTCTTC. Protein product: CASSLAGRYNEQFF. The chain links TRBV7-8 to TRBJ2-5; D might be TRBD2 (5 bases). The assigned J gene may be wrong: the sequence end matches TRBJ2-1 better. Germline CDR1 SGHVS, CDR2 FQNEAQ. CDR3 length: 14 residues.

This clonotype showed up many times. The V and J genes are TRBV5-1 and TRBJ2-5; perhaps TRBD1 as D (6 bases). This CDR3 comprises 15 residues. Germline loops: CDR1 SGHRS, CDR2 YFSETQ. Trimming took off 2 bases at V and 1 base at J, with 12 bases between the two ends. As DNA, the CDR3 is TGCGCCAGCAGCTTAGGGGGACACTTCCAAGAGACCCAGTACTTC. It translates to CASSLGGHFQETQYF.

The V and J genes are TRBV5-1 and TRBJ2-6; D not resolved. V dropped 4 bases and J dropped 0 bases, with 5 bases sitting between them. The CDR3 extends over 14 amino acids. CDR1 is SGHRS and CDR2 is YFSETQ in the germline V gene. In DNA form, the CDR3 reads TGCGCCAGCAGCGTCAGCTCTGGGGCCAACGTCCTGACTTTC. This gives the protein CASSVSSGANVLTF.

Ten or more counts support this clonotype. The V gene is TRBV6-1, the J gene TRBJ1-1; weak D call: TRBD1 (6 bases). CDR1 is MNHNS and CDR2 is SASEGT in the germline V gene. Trimming removed 0 bases from V and 5 bases from J, with 13 bases in between. The CDR3 totals 15 residues. CDR3 DNA sequence: TGTGCCAGCAGTGAAGCTGGTGGGGGCGGGACTGAAGCTTTCTTT. Its protein is CASSEAGGGGTEAFF.

This clonotype was found many times. V and J are TRBV5-1 and TRBJ1-2, with D unresolved. CDR3 size: 13 residues. In germline, CDR1 is SGHRS, CDR2 YFSETQ. V was cut by 4 bases and J by 2 bases, with 9 bases left in between. In DNA, the CDR3 is TGCGCCAGCAGCCCCCCAGGCAACTATGGCTACACCTTC. As protein: CASSPPGNYGYTF.

This clonotype was counted ten times or more. The rearrangement joins TRBV7-2 to TRBJ2-7; possibly TRBD1 for D (5 bases). From germline, CDR1 is SGHTA and CDR2 FQGNSA. V shed 5 bases and J shed 7 bases, with 12 bases lying between them. This CDR3 region has 12 residues. The CDR3 loop reads CASSVGLGEQYV. In DNA, the CDR3 is TGTGCCAGCAGCGTGGGGCTGGGGGAGCAGTACGTC.

This clonotype occurred a few times. The gene calls are TRBV19 and TRBJ2-7; D remains ambiguous. CDR1 LNHDA and CDR2 SQIVND come from the germline V gene (reference sequence). Trimming left V 4 bases short and J 7 bases short, with 17 bases between. This CDR3 region has 14 residues. The CDR3 protein is CASSSGLTDREQYF. The CDR3 DNA is TGTGCCAGTAGTAGCGGTCTTACAGATAGGGAGCAGTACTTC.

At least ten counts were recorded for this clonotype. V usage is TRBV5-6 and J usage is TRBJ2-3; no reliable D call. The CDR3 is 13 amino acids. Trimming left V 0 bases short and J 0 bases short, with 2 bases between. CDR1 and CDR2 (germline): SGHDT, YYEEEE. The CDR3 is CASSLVSTDTQYF. In DNA form, the CDR3 reads TGTGCCAGCAGCTTGGTCAGCACAGATACGCAGTATTTT.

V and J are TRBV24-1 and TRBJ2-3; 9 bases are shared with TRBD1. The ends lost 4 bases at V and 4 bases at J; junction bases unmatched: 8. CDR3 length: 16 residues. The germline V gene has CDR1 KGHDR and CDR2 SFDVKD. CDR3 nucleotide sequence: TGTGCCACCAGTGAGGAGACCGGGACAGGGTCAGATACGCAGTATTTT. Protein: CATSEETGTGSDTQYF.